This T cell receptor beta chain is drawn from a study of regulatory T cells in long-lasting Graves disease. The wider study: For a period under 3 months, newly diagnosed Graves' patients had taken antithyroid drugs.

The CDR3 has 13 residues. Germline values: CDR1 SNHLY, CDR2 FYNNEI. V lost 7 bases and J 4 bases, leaving 13 bases between the germline ends. Time point of the sample: newly diagnosed GD, antithyroid drugs for less than 3 months. Researchers made the TCR library from RNA that was extracted from PBMCs. Arm-PCR of CDR3 regions and iRepertoire HTBI primers were used to build TCR beta libraries. MiXCR, applied by TCRdb to the multiplex PCR reads, yields one record per CDR3 protein. The data hold about 200,000 distinct CDR3 sequences, with roughly 19% observed a single time. This clonotype showed up many times. The sample was also linked to a second study, of T cells in Graves' hyperthyroidism and ophthalmopathy. That paper notes: In simple terms, a model built on 13 V-J features told ophthalmopathy apart from stable hyperthyroidism.

The sequence derives from a woman aged 25 to 39 with Graves disease. J is TRBJ1-1 and V is TRBV2; D possibly corresponds to TRBD1 (5 bases). This specimen consisted of peripheral blood mononuclear cells (PBMCs), obtained at new diagnosis, from a patient treated with antithyroid drugs. This chain's CDR3 is CASMGRTTTEAFF. The CDR3 coding sequence is TGTGCCAGCATGGGGCGCACGACCACTGAAGCTTTCTTT.